This T cell receptor (beta chain) was documented in a study of shared clonotypes between healthy human individuals. Study conclusions and caveats: Roughly 4.7% was the fraction of naive CD4 clonotypes found shared across several donors. Incomplete sequencing of sorted subsets was indicated by rarefaction despite large depth.

CDR3 length equals 14 residues. V dropped 6 bases and J dropped 6; count of bases not matched to a gene: 9. The germline V gene has CDR1 SNHLY and CDR2 FYNNEI. The DNA input per sorted-subset replicate PCR was roughly 0.2 ug, corresponding to some 30,000 T cell genomes. The protocol was immunoSEQ multiplex PCR, while the TCRdb copy is restricted to in-frame clones and leaves out a portion. The sample contains about 1 million clones, around 74% of which appear only once. Of note for this clone: Its antigen is unidentified.

The chain carries TRBV2 and TRBJ2-7, with TRBD2 matching over 9 bases. The sample comprised memory CD4+ T cells sorted from blood. Subset given: CD45RA-negative fraction. This sequence originates from a young man in good health. The CDR3 DNA reads as TGTGCCAGCAGGGTTAGCGGGAGTGCCCGCGAGCAGTACTTC. Its protein product is CASRVSGSAREQYF.